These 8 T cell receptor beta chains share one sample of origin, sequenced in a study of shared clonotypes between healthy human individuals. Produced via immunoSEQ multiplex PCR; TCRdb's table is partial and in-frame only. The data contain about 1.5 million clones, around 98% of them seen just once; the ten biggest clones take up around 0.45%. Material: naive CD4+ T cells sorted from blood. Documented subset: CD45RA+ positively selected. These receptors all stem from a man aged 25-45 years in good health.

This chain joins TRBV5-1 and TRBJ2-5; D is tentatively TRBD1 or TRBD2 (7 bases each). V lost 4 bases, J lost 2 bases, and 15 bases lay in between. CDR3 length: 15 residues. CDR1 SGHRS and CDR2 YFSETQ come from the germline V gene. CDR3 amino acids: CASSPRGGDQETQYF. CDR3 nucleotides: TGCGCCAGCAGCCCCAGGGGGGGGGATCAAGAGACCCAGTACTTC.

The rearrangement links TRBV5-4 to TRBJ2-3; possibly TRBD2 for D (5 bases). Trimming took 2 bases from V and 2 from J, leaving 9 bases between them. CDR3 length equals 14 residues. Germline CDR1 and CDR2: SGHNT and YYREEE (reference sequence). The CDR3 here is CASSFAGLTDTQYF. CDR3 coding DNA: TGTGCCAGCAGCTTTGCCGGACTCACAGATACGCAGTATTTT.

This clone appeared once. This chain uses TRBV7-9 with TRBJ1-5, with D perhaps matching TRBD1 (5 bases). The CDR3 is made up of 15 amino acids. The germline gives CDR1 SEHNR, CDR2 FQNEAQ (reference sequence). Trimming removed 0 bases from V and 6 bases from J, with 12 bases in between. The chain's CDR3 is CASSLAQAQGQPQHF. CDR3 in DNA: TGTGCCAGCAGCTTAGCTCAGGCCCAGGGTCAGCCCCAGCATTTT.

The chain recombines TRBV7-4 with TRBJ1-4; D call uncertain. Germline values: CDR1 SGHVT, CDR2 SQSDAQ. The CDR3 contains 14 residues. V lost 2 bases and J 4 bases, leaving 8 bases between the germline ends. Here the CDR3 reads CASSLLRHNEKLFF. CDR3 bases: TGTGCCAGCAGCTTATTGAGGCATAATGAAAAACTGTTTTTT.

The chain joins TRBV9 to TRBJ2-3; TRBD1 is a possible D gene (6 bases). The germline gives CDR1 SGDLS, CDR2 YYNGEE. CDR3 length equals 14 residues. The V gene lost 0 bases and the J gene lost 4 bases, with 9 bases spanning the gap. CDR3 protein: CASSVAQGSDTQYF. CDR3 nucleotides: TGTGCCAGCAGCGTAGCACAGGGCTCAGATACGCAGTATTTT.

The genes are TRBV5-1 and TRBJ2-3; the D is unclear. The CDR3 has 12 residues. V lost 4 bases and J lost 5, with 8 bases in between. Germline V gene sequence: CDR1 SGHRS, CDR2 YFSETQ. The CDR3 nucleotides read TGCGCCAGCAGCCCAGACGGAGATACGCAGTATTTT. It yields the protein CASSPDGDTQYF.

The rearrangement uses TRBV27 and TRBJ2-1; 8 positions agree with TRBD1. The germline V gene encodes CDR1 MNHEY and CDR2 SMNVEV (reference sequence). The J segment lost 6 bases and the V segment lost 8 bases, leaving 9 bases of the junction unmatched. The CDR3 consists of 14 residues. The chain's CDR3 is CASGRGLITNEQFF. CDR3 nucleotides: TGTGCCAGCGGCAGGGGGCTAATCACCAATGAGCAGTTCTTC.

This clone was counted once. CDR3 coding DNA: TGTGCCAGCAGCTTAGGGGGTCAGCCCCAGCATTTT. This translates into CASSLGGQPQHF. The V call is TRBV7-6, the J call TRBJ1-5; D is uncertain. Looked up from germline, CDR1 is SGHVS and CDR2 is FNYEAQ. The CDR3 contains 12 residues. V was shortened by 1 base and J by 6 bases, with 4 bases between the two germline ends.